These T cell receptor beta chains were read from a single sample in a study of vaccination and CD4 T cells after COVID-19. For these receptors, no antigen is known. TCRdb called the PCR reads again in MiXCR, with one record for every CDR3 protein. The sample includes 20,000 to 25,000 distinct CDR3 sequences, about 44% of them seen just once. The material sequenced was CD4+ T cells from blood, cultured in vitro. All receptors derive from a human donor who had recovered from COVID-19. The CDR3 runs from the conserved cysteine through the conserved F or W. D genes are given only for firm matches. Only part of the rows carry a size: once, few, many, or a class if the clone is expanded.

v_call: TRBV24-1
clone_size: -
j_call: TRBJ2-7
d_call: TRBD1
cdr3_aa: CATSPDRGYEQYF
cdr3_nt: TGTGCCACCAGCCCGGACAGGGGATACGAGCAGTACTTC

v_call: TRBV20-1
clone_size: -
j_call: TRBJ1-5
d_call: TRBD1
cdr3_aa: CSARAGGGNQPQHF
cdr3_nt: TGCAGTGCTAGAGCAGGGGGCGGGAATCAGCCCCAGCATTTT

v_call: TRBV20-1
clone_size: -
j_call: TRBJ2-1
d_call: -
cdr3_aa: CSARDIERSSYNEQFF
cdr3_nt: TGCAGTGCTAGAGACATTGAGCGTAGCTCCTACAATGAGCAGTTCTTC

v_call: TRBV6-1
clone_size: once
j_call: TRBJ2-7
d_call: -
cdr3_aa: CASRQGSSYEQYF
cdr3_nt: TGTGCCAGCAGACAGGGTTCCTCCTACGAGCAGTACTTC

v_call: TRBV18
clone_size: -
j_call: TRBJ1-1
d_call: -
cdr3_aa: CASSPRRGRGLLLENTEAFF
cdr3_nt: TGTGCCAGCTCACCACGACGGGGAAGGGGATTATTATTGGAGAACACTGAAGCTTTCTTT

v_call: TRBV20-1
clone_size: medium-sized
j_call: TRBJ2-3
d_call: -
cdr3_aa: CSARSGGGGTDTQYF
cdr3_nt: TGCAGTGCTAGATCGGGGGGAGGGGGAACAGATACGCAGTATTTT

v_call: TRBV20-1
clone_size: few
j_call: TRBJ1-6
d_call: -
cdr3_aa: CSARLGGQSSYNSPLHF
cdr3_nt: TGCAGTGCTAGGCTTGGAGGACAAAGCTCCTATAATTCACCCCTCCACTTT

v_call: TRBV19
clone_size: -
j_call: TRBJ2-3
d_call: -
cdr3_aa: CASMGVTDTQYF
cdr3_nt: TGTGCCAGTATGGGCGTCACAGATACGCAGTATTTT

v_call: TRBV20-1
clone_size: -
j_call: TRBJ1-4
d_call: -
cdr3_aa: CSATEGATNEKLFF
cdr3_nt: TGCAGTGCGACCGAGGGTGCAACTAATGAAAAACTGTTTTTT

v_call: TRBV28
clone_size: few
j_call: TRBJ1-6
d_call: -
cdr3_aa: CASSFQGSPLHF
cdr3_nt: TGTGCCAGCAGTTTCCAAGGTTCACCCCTCCACTTT

v_call: TRBV3-1
clone_size: -
j_call: TRBJ2-2
d_call: -
cdr3_aa: CASSQSLAGELFF
cdr3_nt: TGTGCCAGCAGCCAAAGCCTAGCCGGGGAGCTGTTTTTT

v_call: TRBV6-4
clone_size: -
j_call: TRBJ2-3
d_call: TRBD2
cdr3_aa: CASSDSQLAGLTDTQYF
cdr3_nt: TGTGCCAGCAGTGACTCCCAACTAGCGGGACTCACAGATACGCAGTATTTT

v_call: TRBV20-1
clone_size: -
j_call: TRBJ2-1
d_call: -
cdr3_aa: CSASAGTRSSYNEQFF
cdr3_nt: TGCAGTGCTAGCGCCGGGACTCGGAGCTCCTACAATGAGCAGTTCTTC

v_call: TRBV12-3/TRBV12-4
clone_size: -
j_call: TRBJ2-2
d_call: TRBD2
cdr3_aa: CASRGDTGELFF
cdr3_nt: TGTGCCAGCCGGGGGGACACCGGGGAGCTGTTTTTT

v_call: TRBV11-2
clone_size: -
j_call: TRBJ1-5
d_call: -
cdr3_aa: CASSLDSNQPQHF
cdr3_nt: TGTGCCAGCAGCTTAGATAGCAATCAGCCCCAGCATTTT

v_call: TRBV7-2
clone_size: -
j_call: TRBJ2-6
d_call: -
cdr3_aa: CASIFRGVLTF
cdr3_nt: TGTGCCAGCATCTTTCGCGGCGTCCTGACTTTC

v_call: TRBV27
clone_size: few
j_call: TRBJ2-7
d_call: -
cdr3_aa: CASSLQAWVIEQYF
cdr3_nt: TGTGCCAGCAGTTTACAGGCGTGGGTAATCGAGCAGTACTTC

v_call: TRBV27
clone_size: -
j_call: TRBJ2-7
d_call: TRBD1
cdr3_aa: CASSFYRGDEQYF
cdr3_nt: TGTGCCAGCAGTTTTTACAGGGGAGACGAGCAGTACTTC

v_call: TRBV4-3
clone_size: few
j_call: TRBJ2-2
d_call: TRBD1
cdr3_aa: CASSQQWQGAFTGELFF
cdr3_nt: TGCGCCAGCAGCCAACAGTGGCAGGGGGCTTTCACCGGGGAGCTGTTTTTT

v_call: TRBV30
clone_size: once
j_call: TRBJ1-2
d_call: -
cdr3_aa: CAWDITGPYGYTF
cdr3_nt: TGTGCCTGGGATATCACGGGCCCCTATGGCTACACCTTC

v_call: TRBV5-6
clone_size: few
j_call: TRBJ1-2
d_call: TRBD1
cdr3_aa: CASSSTKRDRDSNYGYTF
cdr3_nt: TGTGCCAGCAGCTCAACCAAGAGGGACAGGGACTCTAACTATGGCTACACCTTC

v_call: TRBV7-9
clone_size: few
j_call: TRBJ1-2
d_call: -
cdr3_aa: CASSLGGLDYGYTF
cdr3_nt: TGTGCCAGCAGCTTAGGCGGGTTAGACTATGGCTACACCTTC

v_call: TRBV20-1
clone_size: -
j_call: TRBJ2-6
d_call: TRBD2
cdr3_aa: CSAKVSGRPSGANVLTF
cdr3_nt: TGCAGTGCTAAAGTTAGCGGGAGGCCCTCTGGGGCCAACGTCCTGACTTTC

v_call: TRBV19
clone_size: -
j_call: TRBJ2-1
d_call: -
cdr3_aa: CASSGSFAYNEQFF
cdr3_nt: TGTGCCAGTAGTGGAAGTTTTGCCTACAATGAGCAGTTCTTC

v_call: TRBV19
clone_size: -
j_call: TRBJ2-5
d_call: TRBD2
cdr3_aa: CASSASSGRGQETQYF
cdr3_nt: TGTGCCAGTAGTGCCAGTAGCGGGAGAGGCCAAGAGACCCAGTACTTC

v_call: TRBV5-1
clone_size: -
j_call: TRBJ1-2
d_call: TRBD1
cdr3_aa: CASSLGTGKFDGYTF
cdr3_nt: TGCGCCAGCAGCTTGGGGACAGGGAAATTCGACGGCTACACCTTC

v_call: TRBV27
clone_size: -
j_call: TRBJ1-1
d_call: TRBD1
cdr3_aa: CASSLTRARQGRNTEAFF
cdr3_nt: TGTGCCAGCAGTTTAACGAGAGCCCGACAGGGGAGGAACACTGAAGCTTTCTTT

v_call: TRBV27
clone_size: -
j_call: TRBJ1-3
d_call: -
cdr3_aa: CASSLSRGSSGNTIYF
cdr3_nt: TGTGCCAGCAGTCTGTCAAGGGGAAGCTCTGGAAACACCATATATTTT

v_call: TRBV7-3
clone_size: few
j_call: TRBJ2-1
d_call: TRBD2
cdr3_aa: CASSLRGPGLANEQFF
cdr3_nt: TGTGCCAGCAGCTTAAGGGGCCCGGGACTAGCGAATGAGCAGTTCTTC